The entry below gives a single T cell receptor (beta chain) sequence along with its context. The sample comes from a study of blood T cell repertoires in COVID-19. Study as a whole: The samples span acute and convalescent COVID-19 from the United States, Italy and Spain. The analysed material was cDNA or gDNA that came from T cells, B-cell-depleted T cells, or PBMCs.

Per the authors' pipeline: Reference gene primer amplification gave estimated nucleated cell counts. Measured with immunoSEQ multiplex PCR; TCRdb has only the in-frame clones, and not every one. The V and J calls and the clone size are those of that table, but D and trimming were determined from the DNA. The profile shows 12,000 or so clones, roughly 82% of them singletons. V was pared by 4 bases and J by 1 base, with 11 bases between. From germline, CDR1 is SGHTA and CDR2 FQGNSA. The CDR3 is 15 amino acids. The sequence was obtained from a human donor in a cohort sampled during active COVID-19. Sequencing input: peripheral blood. The chain carries TRBV7-2 and TRBJ1-5; the D is unclear. The CDR3: CASSSEWSSNQPQHF. DNA of the CDR3: TGTGCCAGCAGCTCAGAGTGGAGCAGCAATCAGCCCCAGCATTTT.